This TCR beta chain was recovered during a study of cytomegalovirus exposure and HLA in healthy donors. Germline V gene lookup returns CDR1 LGHNA and CDR2 YNFKEQ. J gave up 7 bases and V 5 bases, and 13 bases lay outside the gene matches. There are 15 residues in the CDR3. This clone has a handful of counts. Primers for the PCR totalled 60 Vbeta and 13 Jbeta. Method: immunoSEQ multiplex PCR; TCRdb's copy keeps in-frame clones and lacks some. The repertoire holds about 150,000 clones, over 55% seen once, with less than 2.5% in the top ten. The V gene is TRBV4-2, the J gene TRBJ2-7; 8 bases align to TRBD1. This clonotype was obtained from a man in his forties in good health and CMV-seronegative. The sample consisted of PBMCs. The CDR3 protein is CASSDSGTGSREQYF. The CDR3 DNA reads TGTGCCAGCAGCGACTCCGGGACAGGATCTAGAGAGCAGTACTTC.